This TCR beta chain was captured in a study of blood T cell repertoires in COVID-19. About the research overall: Whether acute or convalescent, the COVID-19 samples came from the United States, Italy and Spain. From T cells, B-cell-depleted T cells, or PBMCs came the material, which was cDNA or gDNA.

Some clones are missing from TCRdb's copy, which holds only in-frame ones; the method was immunoSEQ multiplex PCR. The sample gives fewer than 50,000 clones, roughly 82% of which show up once; 14% to 15% is in the top ten. The germline V gene has CDR1 LNHDA and CDR2 SQIVND (reference sequence). The CDR3 extends over 11 amino acids. With 6 bases removed from V and 5 bases from J, the gap between germline ends came to 7 bases. Material: peripheral blood. The genes are TRBV19 and TRBJ2-5; D not certain. The TCR was taken from a human donor in a cohort sampled during active COVID-19. The DNA of the CDR3 is TGTGCCAGTAGGTTACGGGAGACCCAGTACTTC. This translates into CASRLRETQYF.